Below, 29 T cell receptor beta chains from the same sample are listed, as sequenced in a study of identical twins (dated by TCRdb to about 2016). Library preparation was by 5' RACE. Instrument on record: Illumina HiSeq 2000. TCRdb handled the public reads itself, with Q25 trimming in fastp and clone calling in MiXCR, and kept productive beta chains. For every CDR3 protein sequence, its rows merge into one entry that carries the most common genes and DNA. In this sample the table shows some 500,000 distinct CDR3 sequences, approximately 15% of which occur a single time. Around 0.57% of the sample is in the top ten clones. The same sample was also used in a study of yellow fever vaccine responses in identical twins.

Input material: CD4+ T cells sorted from blood. Every receptor here comes from a woman under 30 in good health.

The CDR3 DNA follows: TGTGCCAGCAGCGTGGGCCTGAGTAGCTCCTACGAGCAGTACTTC. Protein sequence: CASSVGLSSSYEQYF. The chain recombines TRBV9 with TRBJ2-7; D ambiguous. The CDR3 has 15 amino acids. Germline V gives CDR1 SGDLS, CDR2 YYNGEE. Between the trimmed V and J ends, which lost 2 bases and 0 bases, there was a span of 12 bases. The variable domain in full, with the rest retrieved from reference TRBV9 and TRBJ2-7, is DSGVTQTPKHLITATGQRVTLRCSPRSGDLSVYWYQQSLDQGLQFLIQYYNGEERAKGNILERFSAQQFPDLHSELNLSSLELGDSALYFCASSVGLSSSYEQYFGPGTRLTVT.

The J gene is TRBJ1-4, the V gene TRBV10-3; a weak D match, TRBD1 (5 bases). The V gene's germline CDR1 is ENHRY and CDR2 SYGVKD. This CDR3 has 15 residues. The ends were cut back, 2 bases at V and 3 bases at J, with 10 bases in the middle. The CDR3 nucleotides read TGTGCCATCAGTGAGGGGGACCGCTCTAATGAAAAACTGTTTTTT. Protein product: CAISEGDRSNEKLFF.

This clonotype has just a few counts. The rearrangement uses TRBV19 and TRBJ1-6; tentatively, D is TRBD1 (6 bases). V lost 1 base to trimming and J lost 7 bases, with 11 bases between them. Germline CDR1 reads LNHDA; CDR2 reads SQIVND (reference sequence). This CDR3 contains 15 residues. CDR3 protein: CASSIAQGKNSPLHF. CDR3 bases: TGTGCCAGTAGTATAGCTCAGGGGAAGAATTCACCCCTCCACTTT.

V usage is TRBV12-3 or TRBV12-4 and J usage is TRBJ1-1; perhaps TRBD1 as D (5 bases). The CDR3 runs 14 residues. V was shortened by 7 bases and J by 1 base, with 13 bases between the two germline ends. The CDR3 DNA follows: TGTGCCAGCACCTTGGGGCAGCCGAACACTGAAGCTTTCTTT. Residues: CASTLGQPNTEAFF.

The chain has TRBV7-9 and TRBJ2-2; D remains ambiguous. Germline loops: CDR1 SEHNR, CDR2 FQNEAQ (reference sequence). This CDR3 is 14 amino acids long. The germline V and J ends were trimmed by 5 bases and 3 bases, with 10 bases remaining between them. DNA for the CDR3: TGTGCCAGCAGCCCACCCAGTTACACCGGGGAGCTGTTTTTT. It codes for CASSPPSYTGELFF.

This clonotype was seen only a few times. The V call is TRBV4-1, the J call TRBJ2-7; TRBD2 matches at 7 bases. CDR1 MGHRA and CDR2 YSYEKL come from the germline V gene. V dropped 0 bases and J dropped 0; count of bases not matched to a gene: 2. The CDR3 runs 15 residues. CDR3 nucleotides: TGCGCCAGCAGCCAAGAGCGCGGGAGCTCCTACGAGCAGTACTTC. Translation: CASSQERGSSYEQYF.

The CDR3 DNA follows: TGTGCCAGCAGTTACTCCCGCTCTGGGGCCAACGTCCTGACTTTC. Its translation: CASSYSRSGANVLTF. The chain joins TRBV6-5 to TRBJ2-6; D is unresolved. The germline V gene has CDR1 MNHEY and CDR2 SVGAGI. This CDR3 has 15 amino acids. V shed 0 bases and J shed 0 bases, with 3 bases lying between them.

This clonotype turned up a few times. This chain connects TRBV14 to TRBJ2-5, with a possible D match to TRBD2 (5 bases). V was shortened by 1 base and J by 0 bases, with 15 bases between the two germline ends. This CDR3 spans 17 amino acids. Germline V gene data show CDR1 as SGHDN and CDR2 as FVKESK. The CDR3 DNA is TGTGCCAGCAGCCAAGGGGTTGAAGCGGTGTACCAAGAGACCCAGTACTTC. It specifies CASSQGVEAVYQETQYF.

This chain joins TRBV7-2 and TRBJ2-3; no definite D call. Trimming took 8 bases from V and 4 from J, leaving 16 bases between them. The CDR3 consists of 14 residues. From germline, CDR1 is SGHTA and CDR2 FQGNSA. CDR3 region: CASSWAHLADTQYF. CDR3 DNA sequence: TGTGCCAGCTCCTGGGCTCATCTGGCAGATACGCAGTATTTT.

This clonotype was seen at least ten times. A junction boundary mismatches the germline segment, possibly from a read error. The chain carries TRBV7-2 and TRBJ2-2; 7 bases agree with TRBD1. The CDR3 totals 15 residues. Germline loops: CDR1 SGHTA, CDR2 FQGNSA. CDR3: CASTLRTGNTGELFF. CDR3 coding DNA: TGTGCCAGCACCTTAAGGACAGGGAACACCGGGGAGCTGTTTTTT.

This clonotype was seen more than once but under ten times. The CDR3 DNA reads TGTGCCAGCAAAGTCGGGACAGACACCGGGGAGCTGTTTTTT. It codes for CASKVGTDTGELFF. This chain uses TRBV2 with TRBJ2-2, with TRBD1 matching over 7 bases. Germline CDR1 and CDR2: SNHLY and FYNNEI. V lost 7 bases, J lost 3 bases, and 5 bases stayed unmatched. The CDR3 runs to 14 residues.

This clonotype was recorded many times. The V and J genes are TRBV12-3 or TRBV12-4 and TRBJ2-3; possible D gene TRBD1, 6 bases. The CDR3 consists of 15 residues. The V end was cut by 6 bases, the J end by 3 bases, with 16 bases between. CDR3 protein: CASSPTGTGTDTQYF. CDR3 bases: TGTGCCAGCAGCCCCACAGGGACGGGGACAGATACGCAGTATTTT.

This clonotype turned up a few times. The V call is TRBV10-2, the J call TRBJ1-2; D is uncertain. Germline values: CDR1 WSHSY, CDR2 SAAADI. The CDR3 extends over 17 amino acids. Between the trimmed V and J ends, which lost 6 bases and 1 base, there was a span of 21 bases. The CDR3 coding sequence is TGCGCCAGCAGACCCCTACCCCCGACAAGCAATAACTATGGCTACACCTTC. Its protein product is CASRPLPPTSNNYGYTF.

V gene TRBV11-1 combines with J gene TRBJ2-1, with D possibly being TRBD2 (5 bases). V lost 4 bases and J 9 bases, leaving 16 bases between the germline ends. Germline V gives CDR1 SGHAT, CDR2 FQDESV (reference sequence). This CDR3 contains 14 residues. In DNA form, the CDR3 reads TGTGCCAGCAGCTCCCGAGGGTCCGCCCCTGAGCAGTTCTTC. As protein: CASSSRGSAPEQFF. Supplemented by reference TRBV11-1 and TRBJ2-1, the full variable domain reads EAEVAQSPRYKITEKSQAVAFWCDPISGHATLYWYRQILGQGPELLVQFQDESVVDDSQLPKDRFSAERLKGVDSTLKIQPAELGDSAMYLCASSSRGSAPEQFFGPGTRLTVL.

In this sample, this clonotype turned up a few times. This sequence joins TRBV12-3 or TRBV12-4 and TRBJ1-1; possibly TRBD1 for D (6 bases). Trimming took off 4 bases at V and 3 bases at J, with 15 bases between the two ends. The CDR3 sequence is 15 residues long. The CDR3, as DNA: TGTGCCAGCAGTTGGGGGGCGGGGGACGACACTGAAGCTTTCTTT. It specifies CASSWGAGDDTEAFF.

This clonotype was counted a few times. The chain has TRBV27 and TRBJ2-5; 11 nucleotides match TRBD2. This CDR3 region has 16 residues. J gave up 4 bases and V 2 bases, and 6 bases lay outside the gene matches. Germline assignment: CDR1 MNHEY and CDR2 SMNVEV (reference sequence). The CDR3: CASSLVAGGPRETQYF. The CDR3, as DNA: TGTGCCAGCAGTTTAGTAGCGGGAGGGCCTCGAGAGACCCAGTACTTC.

V usage is TRBV20-1 and J usage is TRBJ2-3; 9 bases are a match to TRBD2. This CDR3 has 13 amino acids. Trimming at V came to 4 bases and at J to 4 bases, leaving 3 bases not matched to a gene. CDR1 and CDR2 (germline): DFQATT, SNEGSKA (reference sequence). The CDR3, as DNA: TGCAGTGCTAAGCGGGAGGCTGCAGATACGCAGTATTTT. Residues: CSAKREAADTQYF.

The CDR3 region is CSVVGGSADTQYF. The DNA for the CDR3 is TGCAGCGTTGTAGGCGGGAGTGCAGATACGCAGTATTTT. The gene calls are TRBV29-1 and TRBJ2-3, with 7 bases matching TRBD2. This CDR3 comprises 13 residues. The V segment lost 4 bases and the J segment 4 bases; nucleotides outside the gene matches: 5. Germline V lookup: CDR1 SQVTM, CDR2 ANQGSEA.

This clonotype was seen many times. V and J are TRBV6-1 and TRBJ2-7; 7 bases agree with TRBD2. V shed 2 bases and J 6 bases; nucleotides not matched to a gene: 7. Germline-derived CDR1 and CDR2 are MNHNS and SASEGT. This CDR3 spans 14 amino acids. The CDR3 bases are TGTGCCAGCAGTGAACTCTGGGGGGGGAGCGAGCAGTACTTC. This gives the protein CASSELWGGSEQYF.

This clonotype was detected only a few times. J is TRBJ2-7 and V is TRBV7-9; a possible D gene is TRBD1 (7 bases). The V end lost 4 bases, the J end lost 5 bases, and 18 bases lay between the germline ends. Germline lookup yields CDR1 SEHNR and CDR2 FQNEAQ (reference sequence). The CDR3 covers 15 residues. The CDR3, as DNA: TGTGCCAGCAGCTCAAGGTCAGGGGGGCCCCACGAGCAGTACTTC. This gives the protein CASSSRSGGPHEQYF.

The rearrangement links TRBV5-1 to TRBJ2-3; unclear D gene. CDR1 is SGHRS, CDR2 YFSETQ, per germline. The V and J ends lost 2 bases and 0 bases respectively, with 10 bases between them. The CDR3 has 15 amino acids. The CDR3 reads CASSLESFSTDTQYF. DNA of the CDR3: TGCGCCAGCAGCTTAGAAAGCTTTAGCACAGATACGCAGTATTTT.

This clonotype was picked up a small number of times. The chain joins TRBV21-1 to TRBJ2-1; TRBD1, the D gene given by the table, was not confirmed from the DNA. TRBV21-1 is designated a pseudogene. CDR3 length equals 17 residues. The CDR3 reads CASSPCPPPSSYNEQFF. For the CDR3, the DNA is TGTGCCAGCAGCCCCTGCCCCCCTCCAAGCTCCTACAATGAGCAGTTCTTC.

V gene TRBV7-3 combines with J gene TRBJ2-1, with 7 bases identical to TRBD2. Germline values: CDR1 SGHTA, CDR2 FQGTGA. The CDR3 length is 15 residues. J gave up 7 bases and V 5 bases, and 11 bases lay outside the gene matches. The CDR3 sequence is CASSTRLASVNEQFF. In DNA, the CDR3 is TGTGCCAGCAGCACCAGACTAGCTTCGGTGAATGAGCAGTTCTTC.

This clonotype was recorded at least ten times. This chain links TRBV9 with TRBJ2-7; TRBD1 might be the D (7 bases). The germline V gene has CDR1 SGDLS and CDR2 YYNGEE. V lost 4 bases and J 4 bases, leaving 18 bases between the germline ends. The CDR3 has 15 residues. The CDR3 nucleotides are TGTGCCAGCAGCCACGGCGGGGACAGCATTTACGAGCAGTACTTC. Its translation is CASSHGGDSIYEQYF.

This sequence joins TRBV12-3 or TRBV12-4 and TRBJ2-5; a weak D match, TRBD2 (6 bases). V was trimmed by 6 bases and J by 5 bases, leaving 13 bases between them. The length of the CDR3 is 13 residues. CDR3 sequence: CASSWTAGETQYF. The CDR3 DNA reads TGTGCCAGCAGCTGGACGGCGGGGGAGACCCAGTACTTC.

This clonotype showed up just a few times. V and J are TRBV2 and TRBJ2-2; a weak D match, TRBD2 (6 bases). The length of the CDR3 is 18 residues. V lost 6 bases, J lost 8 bases, and 28 bases lay in between. Germline CDR1 reads SNHLY; CDR2 reads FYNNEI. The CDR3 loop is CASSVRRLANNFEGELFF. The CDR3 DNA reads as TGTGCCAGCAGCGTTCGGCGGCTAGCGAACAATTTTGAGGGGGAGCTGTTTTTT.

This clonotype has a handful of counts. This chain connects TRBV9 to TRBJ2-1; perhaps D is TRBD1 or TRBD2 (6 bases each). Trimming left V 3 bases short and J 0 bases short, with 10 bases between. Germline V gives CDR1 SGDLS, CDR2 YYNGEE. This CDR3 is 15 amino acids long. The CDR3 reads CASSEGGLSYNEQFF. CDR3 in DNA: TGTGCCAGCAGCGAGGGGGGCCTCTCCTACAATGAGCAGTTCTTC.

The chain couples TRBV29-1 to TRBJ2-2; possible D gene TRBD2, 7 bases. The V gene lost 7 bases and the J gene lost 2 bases, with 17 bases spanning the gap. The germline CDR1 and CDR2 sequences are SQVTM and ANQGSEA. The CDR3 is 15 residues long. CDR3 DNA: TGCAGCGCGCGGAGGGGGGGGATAAACACCGGGGAGCTGTTTTTT. Protein sequence: CSARRGGINTGELFF.

CDR3 in amino acids: CSAREGVGGYTF. DNA of the CDR3: TGCAGTGCTAGAGAGGGGGTTGGCGGCTACACCTTC. The rearrangement links TRBV20-1 to TRBJ1-2, with D tentatively TRBD1 (5 bases). The CDR3 is 12 amino acids. V lost 0 bases and J 8 bases, leaving 10 bases between the germline ends. Germline CDR1 DFQATT, CDR2 SNEGSKA (reference sequence).